A selection of T cell receptor beta chains follows, all from one sample in a study of metastatic and nonmetastatic thyroid tumors. TCRdb called clones again from the PCR reads with MiXCR. The data hold approximately 44,000 clones, with 25% to 35% observed a single time. Sequencing used blood. The receptor source for this set is a male donor with papillary thyroid cancer or a benign thyroid nodule (not recorded which). Some clones in this sample may be carry-over from other donors' samples. The CDR3 runs from the conserved cysteine through the conserved F or W. The order of the fields is clone size, D gene, J gene, V gene, CDR3 protein, CDR3 DNA. A D gene is named only where the DNA matches it firmly. Clone size, where shown, is once, few, many, or a class for clones that have expanded.

abundance: many; d_gene: NA; j_gene: TRBJ2-7; v_gene: TRBV28; CDR3aa: CASRPFARGSYEQYF; CDR3nt: TGTGCCAGCAGACCCTTCGCCAGGGGCTCCTACGAGCAGTACTTC
abundance: NA; d_gene: TRBD2; j_gene: TRBJ2-5; v_gene: TRBV11-1; CDR3aa: CASSLLNRRVAGVESQYF; CDR3nt: TGTGCCAGCAGCTTATTGAACCGTAGAGTAGCGGGAGTTGAGTCCCAGTACTTC
abundance: many; d_gene: TRBD1; j_gene: TRBJ1-1; v_gene: TRBV12-3/TRBV12-4; CDR3aa: CASRTGQFDTEAFF; CDR3nt: TGTGCCAGCAGGACGGGACAGTTTGACACTGAAGCTTTCTTT
abundance: many; d_gene: TRBD1; j_gene: TRBJ1-5; v_gene: TRBV5-1; CDR3aa: CASSLGQTNQPQHF; CDR3nt: TGCGCCAGCAGCCTGGGACAGACTAATCAGCCCCAGCATTTT
abundance: NA; d_gene: NA; j_gene: TRBJ2-5; v_gene: TRBV30; CDR3aa: CAWSVRRETLYF; CDR3nt: TGTGCCTGGAGCGTCAGGAGGGAGACCCTGTACTTC
abundance: many; d_gene: TRBD1; j_gene: TRBJ2-7; v_gene: TRBV28; CDR3aa: CASSFGQGRAEQYF; CDR3nt: TGTGCCAGCAGTTTCGGACAGGGGAGGGCCGAGCAGTACTTC
abundance: many; d_gene: TRBD2; j_gene: TRBJ2-3; v_gene: TRBV27; CDR3aa: CASSSPGTSGDTQYF; CDR3nt: TGTGCCAGCAGTTCCCCGGGGACTAGCGGAGATACGCAGTATTTT
abundance: many; d_gene: TRBD2; j_gene: TRBJ2-5; v_gene: TRBV4-1; CDR3aa: CASSQDRSLAGEETQYF; CDR3nt: TGCGCCAGCAGCCAAGATCGTTCCCTAGCGGGAGAAGAGACCCAGTACTTC
abundance: NA; d_gene: TRBD1; j_gene: TRBJ2-7; v_gene: TRBV7-6; CDR3aa: CASSLDRGEQYF; CDR3nt: TGTGCCAGCAGTTTGGACAGGGGCGAGCAGTACTTC
abundance: NA; d_gene: NA; j_gene: TRBJ2-2; v_gene: TRBV6-1; CDR3aa: CASSEGAGHVTGELFF; CDR3nt: TGTGCCAGCAGTGAAGGGGCGGGGCATGTCACCGGGGAGCTGTTTTTT
abundance: many; d_gene: NA; j_gene: TRBJ1-4; v_gene: TRBV11-2; CDR3aa: CASSSHGDQGEKLFF; CDR3nt: TGTGCCAGCAGCTCTCACGGGGATCAAGGTGAAAAACTGTTTTTT
abundance: many; d_gene: NA; j_gene: TRBJ1-1; v_gene: TRBV2; CDR3aa: CASSGDLGTEAFF; CDR3nt: TGTGCCAGCAGTGGAGACTTGGGCACTGAAGCTTTCTTT
abundance: NA; d_gene: NA; j_gene: TRBJ2-1; v_gene: TRBV6-1; CDR3aa: CASNSRWANEQFF; CDR3nt: TGTGCCAGCAACAGCCGGTGGGCCAATGAGCAGTTCTTC
abundance: many; d_gene: TRBD1; j_gene: TRBJ2-3; v_gene: TRBV28; CDR3aa: CASRGQGASTDTQYF; CDR3nt: TGTGCCAGCAGGGGACAGGGCGCTAGCACAGATACGCAGTATTTT
abundance: NA; d_gene: NA; j_gene: TRBJ2-3; v_gene: TRBV5-4; CDR3aa: CASSPHTDTQYF; CDR3nt: TGTGCCAGCAGCCCCCACACAGATACGCAGTATTTT